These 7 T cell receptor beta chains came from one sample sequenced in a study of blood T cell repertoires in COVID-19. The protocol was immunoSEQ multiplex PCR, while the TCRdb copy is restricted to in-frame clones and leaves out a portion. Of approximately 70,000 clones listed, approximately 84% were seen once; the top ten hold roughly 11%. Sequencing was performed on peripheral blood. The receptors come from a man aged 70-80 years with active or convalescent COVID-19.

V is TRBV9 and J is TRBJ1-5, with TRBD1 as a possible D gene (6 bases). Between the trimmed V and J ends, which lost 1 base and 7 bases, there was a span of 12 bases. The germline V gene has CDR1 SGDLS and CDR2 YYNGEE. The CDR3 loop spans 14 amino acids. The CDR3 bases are TGTGCCAGCAGCGTATTAGGGGGGGGACAGCCCCAGCATTTT. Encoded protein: CASSVLGGGQPQHF.

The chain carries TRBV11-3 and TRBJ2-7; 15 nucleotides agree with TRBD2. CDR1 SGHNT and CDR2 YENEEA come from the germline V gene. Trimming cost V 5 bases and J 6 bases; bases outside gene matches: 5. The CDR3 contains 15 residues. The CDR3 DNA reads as TGTGCCAGCAGCCAGGGACTAGCGGGAGGAGGCGAGCAGTACTTC. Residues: CASSQGLAGGGEQYF.

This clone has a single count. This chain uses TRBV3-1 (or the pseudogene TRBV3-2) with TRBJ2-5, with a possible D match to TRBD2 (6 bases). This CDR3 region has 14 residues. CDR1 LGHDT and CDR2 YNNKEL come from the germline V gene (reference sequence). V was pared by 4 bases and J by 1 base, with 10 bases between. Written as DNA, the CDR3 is TGTGCCAGCAGCCCAGGACTACCCCAAGAGACCCAGTACTTC. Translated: CASSPGLPQETQYF.

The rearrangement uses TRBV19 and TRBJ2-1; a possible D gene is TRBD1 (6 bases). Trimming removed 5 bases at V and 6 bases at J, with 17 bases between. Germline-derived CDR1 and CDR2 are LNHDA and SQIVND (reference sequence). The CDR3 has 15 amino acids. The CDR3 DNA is TGTGCCAGTAGTTCTCGGACAGACAATAGCAATGAGCAGTTCTTC. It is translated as CASSSRTDNSNEQFF.

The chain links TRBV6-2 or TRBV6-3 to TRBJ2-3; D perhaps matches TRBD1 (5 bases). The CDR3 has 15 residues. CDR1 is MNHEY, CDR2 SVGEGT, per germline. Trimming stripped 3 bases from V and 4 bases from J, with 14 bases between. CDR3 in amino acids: CASSYRGLGADTQYF. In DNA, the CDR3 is TGTGCCAGCAGTTATAGGGGCCTTGGGGCAGATACGCAGTATTTT.

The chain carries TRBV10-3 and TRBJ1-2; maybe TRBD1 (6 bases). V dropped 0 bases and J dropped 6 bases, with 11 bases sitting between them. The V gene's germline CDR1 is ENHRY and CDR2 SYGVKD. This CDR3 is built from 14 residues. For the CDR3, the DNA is TGTGCCATCAGTGAGTCAAGGGACAATCATGGCTACACCTTC. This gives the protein CAISESRDNHGYTF.

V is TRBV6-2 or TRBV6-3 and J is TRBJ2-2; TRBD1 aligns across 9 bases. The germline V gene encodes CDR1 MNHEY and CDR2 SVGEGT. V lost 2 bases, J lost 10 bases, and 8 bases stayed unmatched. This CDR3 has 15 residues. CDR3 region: CASSYRTGGWEELFF. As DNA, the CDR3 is TGTGCCAGCAGTTACCGCACAGGGGGCTGGGAGGAGCTGTTTTTT.